This T cell receptor beta chain derives from a study of blood T cells in healthy people across ages. Study at large: The capture of about one barcoded beta molecule per two T cells was achieved by template switching. Notes on the study in general: While age rose, TCR beta diversity per million T cells dropped in a roughly linear way. Donors of long life had a larger count of naive CD4+ cells and greater diversity than aged donors.

This clonotype was seen a handful of times. Its antigen is still unknown. Aged roughly 6 to 90, donors were systemically healthy Caucasians from Russia. V dropped 7 bases and J dropped 8 bases, with 15 bases sitting between them. The CDR3 has 14 amino acids. CDR1 SNHLY and CDR2 FYNNEI come from the germline V gene. A second about 6 to 12 cycle PCR used barcoded and J-beta primers. TCRdb called the 5' RACE reads again in MiXCR, with one record for every CDR3 protein. The sample includes fewer than 2,000,000 distinct CDR3 sequences, 30% to 35% of them seen just once. The sequence was collected from a woman aged 25 to 39 in good health. The sample taken for sequencing was blood. This chain joins TRBV2 and TRBJ1-6; D is possibly TRBD1 (6 bases). CDR3 sequence (DNA): TGTGCCAGCATAGGGGGAATCAGGGATTCACCCCTCCACTTT. This sequence encodes CASIGGIRDSPLHF.